Given below is one TCR beta chain in context. Its antigen is not identified. This record belongs to a study of yellow fever vaccine responses in identical twins. Study observations and caveats: Twins' vaccine T cell responses were reported to seem partly convergent and partly personalized.

Germline V gene lookup returns CDR1 DFQATT and CDR2 SNEGSKA (reference sequence). V trimming: 3 bases; J trimming: 6 bases; junction bases outside the gene matches: 7. This CDR3 comprises 13 residues. Via MiXCR, TCRdb re-called the RT-PCR reads, giving one row per CDR3 protein. The profile covers about 12,000 distinct CDR3 sequences, with 84% appearing a single time and over 1.5% taken by the ten largest. The sequence came from a woman in her late teens or twenties who received the yellow fever vaccine. The chain carries TRBV20-1 and TRBJ2-7; 8 bases match TRBD1. The specimen was T cells from blood (PBMCs), unsorted or a sorted subset (not recorded which), collected before or after yellow fever vaccination (not recorded which). CDR3 residues: CSASWTGLLEQYF. The CDR3 DNA follows: TGCAGTGCTAGTTGGACAGGGCTTCTCGAGCAGTACTTC.